Shown below are 31 T cell receptor beta chains from a single sample sequenced in a study of blood T cell repertoires in COVID-19. TCRdb keeps only in-frame clones here, not all; method: immunoSEQ multiplex PCR. The table includes approximately 240,000 clones, around four fifths detected once. The specimen was peripheral blood. These receptors all come from a woman in her sixties or seventies with active or convalescent COVID-19.

This rearrangement joins TRBV25-1 to TRBJ1-5; D possibly corresponds to TRBD1 (5 bases). The CDR3 sequence is 14 residues long. V was shortened by 1 base and J by 7 bases, with 11 bases between the two germline ends. CDR1 and CDR2 (germline): MGHDK, SYGVNS. The CDR3 loop reads CASSESGGVQPQHF. The CDR3 DNA sequence: TGTGCCAGCAGTGAATCCGGGGGGGTCCAGCCCCAGCATTTT.

The rearrangement joins TRBV9 to TRBJ1-1, with D uncertain. Per the germline V gene, CDR1 is SGDLS and CDR2 is YYNGEE. CDR3 size: 14 residues. V was clipped by 0 bases and J by 1 base, with 7 bases between them. This chain's CDR3 is CASSVVGRNTEAFF. The CDR3 DNA is TGTGCCAGCAGCGTAGTTGGCAGGAACACTGAAGCTTTCTTT.

The J gene is TRBJ2-1, the V gene TRBV11-2; TRBD2 matches at 7 bases. After removal of 1 base from V and 10 bases from J, the junction contained 7 bases not matched to a gene. Germline V gives CDR1 SGHAT, CDR2 FQNNGV. There are 14 residues in the CDR3. In nucleotides, the CDR3 is TGTGCCAGCAGCTTAGGCCTAGCGGTCAAGGAGCAGTTCTTC. It specifies CASSLGLAVKEQFF.

The chain has TRBV11-2 and TRBJ2-1; TRBD2 matches at 10 bases. There are 15 residues in the CDR3. V lost 2 bases, J lost 6 bases, and 4 bases stayed unmatched. Germline CDR1 reads SGHAT; CDR2 reads FQNNGV. In DNA form, the CDR3 reads TGTGCCAGCAGCTTACCTAGCGGGGGACCCAATGAGCAGTTCTTC. Amino acids: CASSLPSGGPNEQFF.

V and J are TRBV2 and TRBJ1-2, with 9 bases lining up with TRBD1. The junction had 6 bases not matched to a gene; V was cut back by 5 bases and J by 8 bases. The CDR3 length is 13 residues. The germline V gene has CDR1 SNHLY and CDR2 FYNNEI. The CDR3 coding sequence is TGTGCCAGCAGTTCGGGACAGGGTTTCGGCTACACCTTC. This translates into CASSSGQGFGYTF.

CDR3 amino acids: CASSLEIENQPQHF. CDR3 nucleotide sequence: TGTGCCAGCAGCTTGGAGATAGAGAATCAGCCCCAGCATTTT. The chain has TRBV5-8 and TRBJ1-5; D remains ambiguous. V lost 0 bases to trimming and J lost 4 bases, with 8 bases between them. Germline lookup yields CDR1 SGHTS and CDR2 YDEGEE. The CDR3 has 14 residues. The complete variable domain, with remaining parts taken from reference TRBV5-8 and TRBJ1-5, reads EAGVTQSPTHLIKTRGQQATLRCSPISGHTSVYWYQQALGLGLQFLLWYDEGEERNRGNFPPRFSGRQFPNYSSELNVNALELEDSALYLCASSLEIENQPQHFGDGTRLSIL.

The gene calls are TRBV25-1 and TRBJ1-4; D is perhaps TRBD1 (6 bases). This CDR3 region has 17 residues. Trimming stripped 4 bases from V and 4 bases from J, with 19 bases between. The germline V gene encodes CDR1 MGHDK and CDR2 SYGVNS. CDR3 bases: TGTGCCAGCAGTGGACGGGAAGGGAGGGGGTTTAATGAAAAACTGTTTTTT. It specifies CASSGREGRGFNEKLFF.

The V and J genes are TRBV5-4 and TRBJ2-5; 8 nucleotides match TRBD1. Germline V gives CDR1 SGHNT, CDR2 YYREEE (reference sequence). The ends lost 1 base at V and 6 bases at J; junction bases unmatched: 8. This CDR3 is built from 15 residues. CDR3 bases: TGTGCCAGCAGCTTGATGGCAGGGGGCGGTCAGACCCAGTACTTC. Translation: CASSLMAGGGQTQYF.

The V gene is TRBV6-2 or TRBV6-3, the J gene TRBJ2-5; 9 bases are shared with TRBD2. CDR3 length: 17 amino acids. The V gene's germline CDR1 is MNHEY and CDR2 SVGEGT. Unmatched junction bases numbered 11, after V lost 2 bases and J lost 4 bases. CDR3 sequence reads: CASSYVRSGGRGETQYF. CDR3 nucleotides: TGTGCCAGCAGTTACGTCCGCTCCGGCGGGAGGGGAGAGACCCAGTACTTC.

The chain employs TRBV9 and TRBJ2-1; 12 bases map to TRBD2. Germline loops: CDR1 SGDLS, CDR2 YYNGEE. The CDR3 extends over 15 amino acids. The ends lost 4 bases at V and 7 bases at J; junction bases unmatched: 6. CDR3 residues: CASSLTSGRGNEQFF. DNA of the CDR3: TGTGCCAGCAGCCTGACTAGCGGGAGAGGAAATGAGCAGTTCTTC.

This clone was found once. This chain connects TRBV28 to TRBJ1-1, with D tentatively TRBD1 (5 bases). V lost 8 bases and J lost 5, with 15 bases in between. Germline CDR1 MDHEN, CDR2 SYDVKM. The CDR3 contains 13 residues. CDR3 region: CASSLGVRTEAFF. The CDR3 DNA follows: TGTGCCAGCTCGTTAGGGGTGAGGACTGAAGCTTTCTTT. Supplemented by reference TRBV28 and TRBJ1-1, the full variable domain reads DVKVTQSSRYLVKRTGEKVFLECVQDMDHENMFWYRQDPGLGLRLIYFSYDVKMKEKGDIPEGYSVSREKKERFSLILESASTNQTSMYLCASSLGVRTEAFFGQGTRLTVV.

The DNA of the CDR3 is TGTGCCAGCAGCCCCGGGACAGGGGGTTACAATGAGCAGTTCTTC. Translated: CASSPGTGGYNEQFF. This chain uses TRBV5-5 with TRBJ2-1, with 11 nucleotides matching TRBD1. This CDR3 contains 15 residues. Germline CDR1 is SGHKS and CDR2 is YYEKEE (reference sequence). With 4 bases clipped from V and 4 bases from J, the junction kept 4 bases outside the gene matches.

This clone has just one count. This chain connects TRBV10-1 to TRBJ1-1; the D gene is possibly TRBD1 (5 bases). Looked up from germline, CDR1 is WNHNN and CDR2 is SYGVQD (reference sequence). Trimming pared 6 bases from V and 0 bases from J, leaving 8 bases between. This CDR3 contains 13 residues. As DNA, the CDR3 is TGCGCCAGCAGACAGGCTTTGAACACTGAAGCTTTCTTT. Its protein product is CASRQALNTEAFF.

This rearrangement joins TRBV19 to TRBJ1-2; D gene ambiguous. Per the germline V gene, CDR1 is LNHDA and CDR2 is SQIVND (reference sequence). The CDR3 is made up of 13 amino acids. The V end was cut by 5 bases, the J end by 5 bases, with 12 bases between. DNA of the CDR3: TGTGCCAGTAGTCCCACCACGGGTTATGGCTACACCTTC. It encodes CASSPTTGYGYTF.

The chain combines TRBV5-1 with TRBJ2-5, with a weak D call TRBD2 (6 bases). CDR1 and CDR2 from the germline V gene are SGHRS and YFSETQ. Trimming took off 3 bases at V and 4 bases at J, with 10 bases between the two ends. This CDR3 is built from 13 residues. CDR3: CASSWAGGETQYF. Written as DNA, the CDR3 is TGCGCCAGCAGCTGGGCCGGGGGAGAGACCCAGTACTTC.

V gene TRBV30 combines with J gene TRBJ1-1; D possibly corresponds to TRBD1 (5 bases). The CDR3 sequence is 13 residues long. V dropped 0 bases and J dropped 3 bases, with 8 bases sitting between them. Germline V gene lookup returns CDR1 GTSNPN and CDR2 SVGIG (reference sequence). The CDR3 is CAWSVRGYTEAFF. CDR3 nucleotide sequence: TGTGCCTGGAGTGTACGGGGGTACACTGAAGCTTTCTTT. Drawing the rest from reference TRBV30 and TRBJ1-1, the complete variable domain is SQTIHQWPATLVQPVGSPLSLECTVEGTSNPNLYWYRQAAGRGLQLLFYSVGIGQISSEVPQNLSASRPQDRQFILSSKKLLLSDSGFYLCAWSVRGYTEAFFGQGTRLTVV.

This clone was observed once. Other DNA sequences from this sample encode an identical CDR3 as well. The genes are TRBV11-2 and TRBJ2-1, with 7 bases lining up with TRBD1. The trim removed 4 bases at V and 0 bases at J, leaving 3 bases unmatched. Germline values: CDR1 SGHAT, CDR2 FQNNGV. This CDR3 comprises 15 residues. The CDR3 DNA follows: TGTGCCAGCAGCTCACAGGGGAGCTCCTACAATGAGCAGTTCTTC. Its translation: CASSSQGSSYNEQFF.

This chain links TRBV11-3 with TRBJ2-1; D uncertain. In germline, CDR1 is SGHNT, CDR2 YENEEA. This CDR3 region has 13 residues. The germline V and J ends were trimmed by 2 bases and 7 bases, with 9 bases remaining between them. CDR3 in DNA: TGTGCCAGCAGCTTACTAGGCGTGAATGAGCAGTTCTTC. It translates to CASSLLGVNEQFF.

The chain joins TRBV11-2 to TRBJ1-5, with D possibly being TRBD1 (6 bases). Looked up from germline, CDR1 is SGHAT and CDR2 is FQNNGV. The V end lost 7 bases, the J end lost 6 bases, and 13 bases lay between the germline ends. The CDR3 has 13 residues. The CDR3 reads CASTLGAGQPQHF. Written as DNA, the CDR3 is TGTGCCAGCACCTTGGGGGCAGGTCAGCCCCAGCATTTT.

This chain uses TRBV6-5 with TRBJ1-2; the D gene is possibly TRBD1 (5 bases). Germline assignment: CDR1 MNHEY and CDR2 SVGAGI. The germline V and J ends were trimmed by 2 bases and 8 bases, with 15 bases remaining between them. This CDR3 comprises 14 residues. The CDR3 loop reads CASSYQGLSTGYTF. CDR3 bases: TGTGCCAGCAGTTACCAGGGACTGAGCACCGGCTACACCTTC.

The rearrangement uses TRBV27 and TRBJ1-2; D is possibly TRBD1 (5 bases). This CDR3 is 12 amino acids long. The germline V gene has CDR1 MNHEY and CDR2 SMNVEV (reference sequence). The ends were cut back, 8 bases at V and 5 bases at J, with 12 bases in the middle. DNA of the CDR3: TGTGCCAGCCGATCCAGGGAATATGGCTACACCTTC. Translated: CASRSREYGYTF.

The chain couples TRBV5-4 to TRBJ2-5; D might be TRBD2 (6 bases). Deletions cut 4 bases from V and 5 bases from J, with 18 bases between. The germline V gene encodes CDR1 SGHNT and CDR2 YYREEE (reference sequence). This CDR3 spans 15 amino acids. CDR3 amino acids: CASSPWRVPRETQYF. In DNA form, the CDR3 reads TGTGCCAGCAGCCCCTGGAGGGTACCGCGTGAGACCCAGTACTTC. The complete variable domain, with remaining parts taken from reference TRBV5-4 and TRBJ2-5, reads ETGVTQSPTHLIKTRGQQVTLRCSSQSGHNTVSWYQQALGQGPQFIFQYYREEENGRGNFPPRFSGLQFPNYSSELNVNALELDDSALYLCASSPWRVPRETQYFGPGTRLLVL.

J is TRBJ2-1 and V is TRBV5-1; 11 bases line up with TRBD2. CDR1 and CDR2 from the germline V gene are SGHRS and YFSETQ. The junction had 11 bases not matched to a gene; V was cut back by 1 base and J by 8 bases. CDR3 length: 17 amino acids. The CDR3, as DNA: TGCGCCAGCAGCTTGACTAGCGGGGGCCAAGGATCCCATGAGCAGTTCTTC. It translates to CASSLTSGGQGSHEQFF.

This clone occurred a few times. The chain links TRBV4-1 to TRBJ1-3, with 11 bases identical to TRBD1. The germline V gene encodes CDR1 MGHRA and CDR2 YSYEKL. This CDR3 is 19 amino acids long. The V segment lost 4 bases and the J segment 0 bases; nucleotides outside the gene matches: 11. In DNA, the CDR3 is TGCGCCAGCAGCCCAGCGGACAGGGGGCTACTAGACTCTGGAAACACCATATATTTT. As protein: CASSPADRGLLDSGNTIYF.

The V and J genes are TRBV27 and TRBJ2-3, with a tentative D call TRBD2 (5 bases). Germline CDR1 and CDR2: MNHEY and SMNVEV (reference sequence). CDR3 length equals 14 residues. The V and J ends lost 1 base and 3 bases respectively, with 8 bases between them. CDR3 protein: CASSLLGSTDTQYF. The CDR3 DNA sequence: TGTGCCAGCAGTTTATTGGGGAGTACAGATACGCAGTATTTT.

This chain links TRBV2 with TRBJ2-2; 9 bases map to TRBD1. This CDR3 is built from 15 residues. Per the germline V gene, CDR1 is SNHLY and CDR2 is FYNNEI. The V gene end was trimmed by 5 bases and the J gene end by 7 bases; junction bases not matched to a gene: 8. The chain's CDR3 is CASSLRTGVVGELFF. The DNA for the CDR3 is TGTGCCAGCAGTCTCCGGACAGGGGTCGTCGGGGAGCTGTTTTTT.

This sequence joins TRBV10-3 and TRBJ2-7; a possible D gene is TRBD1 (6 bases). CDR1 is ENHRY and CDR2 is SYGVKD in the germline V gene. V dropped 10 bases and J dropped 4 bases, with 14 bases sitting between them. The CDR3 runs to 12 residues. The CDR3 DNA reads TGTGCCACCGTGGACAGAGGGTACGAGCAGTACTTC. Its protein product is CATVDRGYEQYF.

As DNA, the CDR3 is TGTGCCAGCAGCCTCCTAGCGGGAGGTGAGCAGTTCTTC. Its translation: CASSLLAGGEQFF. The chain uses TRBV3-1 (or the pseudogene TRBV3-2) and TRBJ2-1; 11 positions agree with TRBD2. The V gene's germline CDR1 is LGHDT and CDR2 YNNKEL (reference sequence). V lost 4 bases and J lost 9; bases outside the gene matches: 2. The CDR3 totals 13 residues.

This chain links TRBV5-3 with TRBJ1-2; D not certain. TRBV5-3 is flagged as an ORF with uncertain function. V lost 0 bases and J 4 bases, leaving 13 bases between the germline ends. The CDR3 has 15 residues. CDR3 nucleotides: TGTGCCAGAAGCTTGGTAAGGCGGGAGATCTATGGCTACACCTTC. This translates into CARSLVRREIYGYTF.

The chain uses TRBV6-5 and TRBJ2-1, with TRBD2 matching over 9 bases. V shed 6 bases, J shed 5 bases, and the junction held 8 bases outside the gene matches. CDR1 MNHEY and CDR2 SVGAGI come from the germline V gene. The CDR3 is made up of 15 amino acids. The CDR3 bases are TGTGCCAGCAGCGACCCGGGACTAGCTAACAATGAGCAGTTCTTC. Protein: CASSDPGLANNEQFF.

This clone was detected only a few times. The CDR3 DNA reads TGCGCCATTTCGGGGAGCGGGAGCTCCTACAATGAGCAGTTCTTC. Amino acids: CAISGSGSSYNEQFF. This sequence joins TRBV10-2 and TRBJ2-1, with 8 bases aligning to TRBD2. CDR1 WSHSY and CDR2 SAAADI come from the germline V gene. The CDR3 extends over 15 amino acids. V was clipped by 10 bases and J by 0 bases; unmatched bases: 8.